Here is one T cell receptor beta chain with its context. This clonotype came up a few times. It lacks a known antigen. No qualities accompany the bases; no much larger clone lies one base away. Library preparation was by PCR. Reads for this sample came from an Illumina HiSeq 2500. TCR library preparation used molecular barcoding, with unique molecular identifiers applied to normalize quantification of the TCRbeta repertoire. The public reads were reanalyzed by TCRdb: fastp trimming at Q25, MiXCR alignment, in-frame beta chains only. Identical CDR3 protein sequences are pooled into one entry, listed with their most common genes and DNA. The sample table lists approximately 400,000 distinct CDR3 sequences, about a tenth of them with a count of one. Of the sample, about 5% falls within the top ten clones. From a lookup of the germline V gene (reference sequence), CDR1 and CDR2 are DFQATT and SNEGSKA. The CDR3 starts with the cysteine, ends with the phenylalanine, and has 17 residues. Only the CDR3 portion is preserved as DNA: 51 bases, with reading frame beginning at the first base. From V the trimming removes 1 base and from J it removes 3 bases, while the gene matches leave 11 bases of the junction unaccounted for.

This sample stems from a study of T-cell reconstitution after alpha-beta-depleted transplantation in children (dated by TCRdb to about 2016). The study in broad terms: Using TCR repertoire profiling, the study quantitatively followed how T-cell immune reconstitution unfolded in children after TCRalphabeta/CD19-depleted allogeneic hematopoietic cell transplantation.

This chain is built from TRBV20-1 and TRBJ2-3; 9 middle bases align to TRBD2. The TCR comes from a human donor who donated a stem cell graft to a child with acute myeloid leukemia. The sample here was PBMCs from the stem cell graft donor, taken from the stem cell graft. The DNA is as follows: TGCAGTGCTAGAGCTCCCCGGCGGGGGGGCGGGACAGATACGCAGTATTTT. Its translation is CSARAPRRGGGTDTQYF.